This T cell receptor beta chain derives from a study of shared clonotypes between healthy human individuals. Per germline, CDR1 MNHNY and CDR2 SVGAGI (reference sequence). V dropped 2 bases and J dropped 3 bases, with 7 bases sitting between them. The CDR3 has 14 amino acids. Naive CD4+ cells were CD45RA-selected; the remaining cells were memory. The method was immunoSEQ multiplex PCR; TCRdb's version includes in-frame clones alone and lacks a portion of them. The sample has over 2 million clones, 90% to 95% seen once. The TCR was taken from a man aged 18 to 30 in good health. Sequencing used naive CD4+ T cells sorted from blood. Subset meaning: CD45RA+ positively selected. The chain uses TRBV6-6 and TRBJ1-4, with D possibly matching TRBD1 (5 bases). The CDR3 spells CASSYQGPNEKLFF. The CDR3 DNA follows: TGTGCCAGCAGTTACCAGGGACCTAATGAAAAACTGTTTTTT.